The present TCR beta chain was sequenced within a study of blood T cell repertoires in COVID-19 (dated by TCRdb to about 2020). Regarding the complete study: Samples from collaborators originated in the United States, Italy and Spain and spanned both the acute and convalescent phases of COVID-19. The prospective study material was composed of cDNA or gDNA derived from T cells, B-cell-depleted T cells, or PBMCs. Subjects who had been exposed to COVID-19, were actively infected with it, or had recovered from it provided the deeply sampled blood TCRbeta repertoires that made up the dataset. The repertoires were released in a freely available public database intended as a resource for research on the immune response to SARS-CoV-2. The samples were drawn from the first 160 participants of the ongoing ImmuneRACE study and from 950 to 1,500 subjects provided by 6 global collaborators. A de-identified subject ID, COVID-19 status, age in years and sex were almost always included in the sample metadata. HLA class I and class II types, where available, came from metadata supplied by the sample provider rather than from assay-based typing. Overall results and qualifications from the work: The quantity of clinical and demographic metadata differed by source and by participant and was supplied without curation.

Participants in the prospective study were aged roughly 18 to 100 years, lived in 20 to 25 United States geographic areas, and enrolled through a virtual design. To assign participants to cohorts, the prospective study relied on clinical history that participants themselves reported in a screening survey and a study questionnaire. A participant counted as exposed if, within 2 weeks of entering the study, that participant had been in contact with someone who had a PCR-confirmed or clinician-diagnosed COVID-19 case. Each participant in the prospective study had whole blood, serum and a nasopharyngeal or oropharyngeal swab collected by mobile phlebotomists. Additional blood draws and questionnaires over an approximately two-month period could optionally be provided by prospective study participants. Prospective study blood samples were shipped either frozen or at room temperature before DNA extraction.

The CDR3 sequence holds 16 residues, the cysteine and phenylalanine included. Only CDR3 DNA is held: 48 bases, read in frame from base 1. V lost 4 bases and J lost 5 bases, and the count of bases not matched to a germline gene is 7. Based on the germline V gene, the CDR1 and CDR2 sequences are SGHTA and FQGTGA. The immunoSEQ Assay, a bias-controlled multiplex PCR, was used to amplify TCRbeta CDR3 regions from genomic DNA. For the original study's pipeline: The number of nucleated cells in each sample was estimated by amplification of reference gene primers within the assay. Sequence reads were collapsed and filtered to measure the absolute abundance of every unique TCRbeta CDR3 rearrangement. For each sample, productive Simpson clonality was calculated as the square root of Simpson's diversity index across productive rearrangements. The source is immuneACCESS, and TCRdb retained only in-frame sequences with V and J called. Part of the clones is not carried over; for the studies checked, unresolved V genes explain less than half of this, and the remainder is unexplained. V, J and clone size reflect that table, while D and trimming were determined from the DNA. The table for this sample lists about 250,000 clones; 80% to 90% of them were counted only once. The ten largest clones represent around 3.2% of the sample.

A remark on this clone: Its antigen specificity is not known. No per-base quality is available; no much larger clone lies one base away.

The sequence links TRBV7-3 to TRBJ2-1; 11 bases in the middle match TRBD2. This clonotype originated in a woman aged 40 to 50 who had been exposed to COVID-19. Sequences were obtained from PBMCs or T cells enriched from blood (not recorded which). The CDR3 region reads CASSSRTSGLHNEQFF. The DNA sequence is TGTGCCAGCAGCTCCAGGACTAGCGGGTTGCACAATGAGCAGTTCTTC.